The following is a T cell receptor beta chain sequence with its context. This clone was observed a handful of times. Its antigen specificity is not known. Within one base of it there is no much larger clone, and no base qualities were kept. These data originate in a study of OX40 agonist ivuxolimab in advanced cancers. Looking at the study overall: The costimulatory receptor OX40 (CD134) was targeted by ivuxolimab, a fully human IgG2 agonistic monoclonal antibody. Peripheral TCRbeta sequencing aimed to test whether ivuxolimab altered TCR sequence diversity and caused clonal T-cell expansion. Intravenous ivuxolimab was administered to patients every 2 weeks at six dose levels: 0.01, 0.1, 0.3, 1.5, 3 and 10 mg/kg. A male proportion of roughly 80% and a mean age of 60 years, ranging from 23 to 79, were recorded for the dose-escalation cohort. The paper describes the monotherapy dose-escalation part (N ≈ 52 patients) of the phase I trial of ivuxolimab. Of the roughly 52 patients in dose escalation, around 19 had hepatocellular carcinoma, about 15 had melanoma, 9 had renal cell carcinoma and 9 had head and neck cancer. Patients were allowed to have had prior anti-PD-1, anti-PD-L1 or anti-CTLA-4 therapy, and 40% of the dose-escalation patients had been treated with checkpoint inhibitors. Partial responses occurred in three dose-escalation patients: two with cutaneous melanoma and one with hepatocellular carcinoma.

To sequence the TCRbeta CDR3 region, genomic DNA was isolated from the sorted cells. The immunoSEQ Assay was used for sequencing of TCRbeta CDR3 regions. TCRdb carries this immuneACCESS record with in-frame sequences only. Its versions omit some clonotypes, under half of them owing to an unresolved V gene in the studies checked, with the rest unexplained. The sample table holds around 97,000 clones, of which about 80% were seen once. Approximately 5.5% of the sample is held by the ten biggest clonotypes. Patients with autoimmune disease history or receiving systemic immunosuppression were excluded from the trial. Peripheral blood for TCR sequencing was collected from all dose cohorts at baseline, on cycle 4 day 1, and on cycle 7 day 1. Samples were obtained from an open-label, multicenter, first-in-human phase I dose-escalation trial of ivuxolimab. Adults with locally advanced or metastatic head and neck squamous cell, hepatocellular, melanoma or renal cell carcinoma were enrolled in the trial. Before TCR sequencing, CD4+ and CD8+ T cells were separately sorted from peripheral blood.

Study-level results and caveats: Clonal expansion of both CD4+ and CD8+ blood T cells was observed from baseline to week 6 at doses 0.1 to 3.0 mg/kg. In the 0.1-3.0 mg/kg groups, partial responders were among the patients with the lowest normalized peripheral clonal expansion, particularly in CD8+ T cells. Which antigens the clonally expanded peripheral T cells were specific for was not determined. On average, CD8+ T cells showed more expanded clones than CD4+ T cells after ivuxolimab. Low levels of normalized T-cell clonal expansion were also seen in some patients who did not respond.

Sequences SGHVS (CDR1) and FNYEAQ (CDR2) are obtained from the germline V gene. V is pared back by 5 bases and J by 1 base, with 16 bases lying between the germline termini. The CDR3 sequence holds 16 residues, the cysteine and phenylalanine included. The only DNA kept is the CDR3, 48 bases in frame from the first base. This material consisted of CD4+ or CD8+ T cells sorted from blood, taken in a trial of the OX40 agonist ivuxolimab. The V and J segments used are TRBV7-6 and TRBJ2-3, with TRBD2 tentatively as D gene (5 bases match). The source of this sequence is an adult with an advanced solid tumor such as melanoma, head and neck, liver or kidney cancer. The DNA reads TGTGCCAGCAGCCCGCGGACTTTGATCGGCACAGATACGCAGTATTTT. This gives the protein CASSPRTLIGTDTQYF.